This TCR beta chain was sequenced for a study of identical twins. Whole-study results and caveats: Out-of-frame alpha sequences shared by twins were enriched for low generation probability. Fewer insertions marked abundant cord blood beta clonotypes; young adult naive trended weakly, memory not at all.

Germline CDR1 MNHEY, CDR2 SMNVEV (reference sequence). The CDR3 runs 15 residues. V dropped 5 bases and J dropped 3; count of bases not matched to a gene: 6. TCRdb passed the 5' RACE reads through MiXCR, listing each CDR3 protein once. The table lists a few hundred thousand distinct CDR3 sequences, 9.5% to 10% of them singletons. The sample holds a few counts of this clonotype. Its specificity is unknown. A further study also used this sample, focusing on yellow fever vaccine responses in identical twins.

V and J are TRBV27 and TRBJ1-4; TRBD1 matches 7 bases. Sample: PBMCs. The clonotype comes from a young woman in good health. CDR3 nucleotide sequence: TGTGCCAGCAGTAGATACAGGGGCCCTAATGAAAAACTGTTTTTT. It translates to CASSRYRGPNEKLFF.